This TCR beta chain was found in a study of cytomegalovirus exposure and HLA in healthy donors. Study outcomes and limitations: First-cohort TCR clusters were later found to tend to co-occur in the 90 to 150 validation repertoires. The study listed 150 to 200 cytomegalovirus-associated TCR beta chains. Reports described diagnosis of cytomegalovirus status by the classifier as highly specific and sensitive. Specificity of three CMV-associated chains for CMV antigens was verified in vitro.

The CDR3 is 14 amino acids. V gave up 3 bases and J gave up 5 bases; unmatched junction bases: 9. Per the germline V gene, CDR1 is SQVTM and CDR2 is ANQGSEA. Note on this clone: Its antigen is unidentified.

Data came from immunoSEQ multiplex PCR; TCRdb stores just in-frame clones and leaves some out. The repertoire holds about 72,000 clones, with roughly 92% as singletons. The rearrangement links TRBV29-1 to TRBJ1-1, with 7 positions matching TRBD1. The TCR was taken from a woman under 30 in good health and CMV-seronegative. The sequenced material came from PBMCs. CDR3 sequence (DNA): TGCAGCGTTGAGGACCAAAACAGGGGTACTGAAGCTTTCTTT. Translation: CSVEDQNRGTEAFF.